A single sample is the source of the 31 T cell receptor beta chains below, sequenced in a study of blood T cell repertoires in COVID-19. Profiling relied on immunoSEQ multiplex PCR, and the TCRdb table lists in-frame clones only, not all of them. In the table there are some 350,000 clones, roughly nine tenths of which are singletons. Sequenced sample: PBMCs or T cells enriched from blood (not recorded which). The source of these receptors is a young woman who had recovered from COVID-19.

The chain combines TRBV9 with TRBJ1-1; D is unresolved. The CDR3 extends over 14 amino acids. Trimming removed 4 bases at V and 3 bases at J, with 13 bases between. Germline V gene sequence: CDR1 SGDLS, CDR2 YYNGEE. The CDR3 sequence: CASSTGPEDTEAFF. The DNA of the CDR3 is TGTGCCAGCAGCACCGGCCCGGAGGACACTGAAGCTTTCTTT.

Comment on this clone: Other DNA sequences in the sample encode the same CDR3. The V and J genes are TRBV2 and TRBJ1-1, with a possible D match to TRBD1 (6 bases). This CDR3 spans 13 amino acids. Germline CDR1 reads SNHLY; CDR2 reads FYNNEI. Between the trimmed V and J ends, which lost 6 bases and 4 bases, there was a span of 12 bases. The CDR3, as DNA: TGTGCCAGCAGCGGGGGGCGGGTCACTGAAGCTTTCTTT. Translated, it gives CASSGGRVTEAFF.

The chain employs TRBV19 and TRBJ1-1, with 8 bases lining up with TRBD1. The CDR3 consists of 15 residues. The J segment lost 4 bases and the V segment lost 3 bases, leaving 7 bases of the junction unmatched. Germline values: CDR1 LNHDA, CDR2 SQIVND (reference sequence). The CDR3: CASSIRGRGGTEAFF. In DNA, the CDR3 is TGTGCCAGTAGTATCAGGGGGCGCGGGGGCACTGAAGCTTTCTTT.

CDR3 sequence reads: CASSLYVPSGRYNEQFF. CDR3 DNA sequence: TGTGCCAGCAGTTTATACGTCCCTAGCGGGAGATACAATGAGCAGTTCTTC. The chain carries TRBV28 and TRBJ2-1; 10 nucleotides match TRBD2. V dropped 1 base and J dropped 4; count of bases not matched to a gene: 7. The germline CDR1 and CDR2 sequences are MDHEN and SYDVKM. CDR3 length: 17 amino acids. Full variable domain (remainder filled in from reference TRBV28 and TRBJ2-1): DVKVTQSSRYLVKRTGEKVFLECVQDMDHENMFWYRQDPGLGLRLIYFSYDVKMKEKGDIPEGYSVSREKKERFSLILESASTNQTSMYLCASSLYVPSGRYNEQFFGPGTRLTVL.

The chain has TRBV7-2 and TRBJ2-3; 9 positions match TRBD2. This CDR3 spans 17 amino acids. V shed 4 bases, J shed 0 bases, and the junction held 8 bases outside the gene matches. Looked up from germline, CDR1 is SGHTA and CDR2 is FQGNSA. The CDR3 reads CASSSGPSGRSTDTQYF. CDR3 bases: TGTGCCAGCAGCTCCGGTCCGAGCGGGAGGAGCACAGATACGCAGTATTTT.

The rearrangement links TRBV6-1 to TRBJ1-4; tentatively, D is TRBD1 (5 bases). With 2 bases removed from V and 7 bases from J, the gap between germline ends came to 11 bases. Per germline, CDR1 MNHNS and CDR2 SASEGT. The CDR3 runs to 14 residues. The CDR3 loop is CASSESGRIEKLFF. For the CDR3, the DNA is TGTGCCAGCAGTGAATCAGGGAGGATTGAAAAACTGTTTTTT.

J is TRBJ1-6 and V is TRBV15; no definite D call. Trimming left V 0 bases short and J 12 bases short, with 6 bases between. This CDR3 comprises 12 residues. CDR1 is LNHNV, CDR2 YYDKDF, per germline (reference sequence). The CDR3 sequence: CATSREEGPLHF. CDR3 DNA sequence: TGTGCCACCAGCAGAGAGGAGGGACCCCTCCACTTT.

The J gene is TRBJ1-2, the V gene TRBV30, with D perhaps TRBD1 (6 bases). This CDR3 has 14 amino acids. V was pared by 1 base and J by 8 bases, with 17 bases between. From germline, CDR1 is GTSNPN and CDR2 SVGIG (reference sequence). DNA for the CDR3: TGTGCCTGGAGTGACTTGCGGGGGGCGCGGGGCTACACCTTC. Translated: CAWSDLRGARGYTF.

This chain links TRBV6-5 with TRBJ2-7; 8 nucleotides agree with TRBD2. CDR1 is MNHEY, CDR2 SVGAGI, per germline. The CDR3 length is 14 residues. The trim removed 2 bases at V and 2 bases at J, leaving 2 bases unmatched. CDR3 sequence: CASSYTAGAYEQYF. Here the CDR3 DNA reads TGTGCCAGCAGTTACACAGCGGGGGCCTACGAGCAGTACTTC.

This clone was detected a few times. The V and J genes are TRBV4-2 and TRBJ1-2; possibly TRBD1 for D (5 bases). Trimming removed 4 bases at V and 4 bases at J, with 16 bases between. The CDR3 has 15 amino acids. The germline V gene encodes CDR1 LGHNA and CDR2 YNFKEQ. The CDR3 coding sequence is TGTGCCAGCAGCCCGTCCGGGGGGAGTGGCTATGGCTACACCTTC. It specifies CASSPSGGSGYGYTF.

This clone showed up just a few times. The chain links TRBV5-8 to TRBJ2-7, with TRBD1 identical over 10 bases. V lost 0 bases and J lost 3; bases outside the gene matches: 0. The CDR3 covers 14 residues. Germline values: CDR1 SGHTS, CDR2 YDEGEE. In DNA, the CDR3 is TGTGCCAGCAGCTTGGGGACAGGGGGCTACGAGCAGTACTTC. Residues: CASSLGTGGYEQYF. The whole variable domain, remainder taken from reference TRBV5-8 and TRBJ2-7, is EAGVTQSPTHLIKTRGQQATLRCSPISGHTSVYWYQQALGLGLQFLLWYDEGEERNRGNFPPRFSGRQFPNYSSELNVNALELEDSALYLCASSLGTGGYEQYFGPGTRLTVT.

This chain links TRBV2 with TRBJ2-7; 10 bases line up with TRBD1. CDR3 length: 14 residues. Germline trimming cut 6 bases from V and 4 bases from J; bases unmatched to any gene: 6. Germline CDR1 SNHLY, CDR2 FYNNEI. The CDR3 nucleotides are TGTGCCAGCAGCGACTGGGACAGGGGTTACGAGCAGTACTTC. It yields the protein CASSDWDRGYEQYF. The whole variable domain, filled in from reference TRBV2 and TRBJ2-7, reads EPEVTQTPSHQVTQMGQEVILRCVPISNHLYFYWYRQILGQKVEFLVSFYNNEISEKSEIFDDQFSVERPDGSNFTLKIRSTKLEDSAMYFCASSDWDRGYEQYFGPGTRLTVT.

The chain recombines TRBV29-1 with TRBJ1-1; 7 nucleotides agree with TRBD1. The CDR3 sequence is 13 residues long. The V gene's germline CDR1 is SQVTM and CDR2 ANQGSEA. J was trimmed by 7 bases and V by 7 bases; bases with no gene match: 12. The chain's CDR3 is CSAKSTGPFEAFF. Written as DNA, the CDR3 is TGCAGCGCGAAATCGACAGGGCCATTTGAAGCTTTCTTT.

CDR3 loop: CASSLEAHKRKGLETQYF. CDR3 DNA sequence: TGTGCCAGCAGCTTAGAGGCCCACAAGAGGAAGGGGTTAGAGACCCAGTACTTC. V gene TRBV7-9 combines with J gene TRBJ2-5; D perhaps matches TRBD1 (5 bases). V lost 1 base and J 4 bases, leaving 22 bases between the germline ends. This CDR3 contains 18 residues. From germline, CDR1 is SEHNR and CDR2 FQNEAQ (reference sequence).

The gene calls are TRBV12-5 and TRBJ2-3, with 8 positions matching TRBD1. CDR1 is LGHNT and CDR2 is FRNRAP in the germline V gene. J was trimmed by 0 bases and V by 3 bases; bases with no gene match: 5. The CDR3 is 16 amino acids. This CDR3 is CASGFQGASSTDTQYF. DNA for the CDR3: TGTGCTAGTGGTTTTCAGGGGGCCTCTAGCACAGATACGCAGTATTTT.

V usage is TRBV28 and J usage is TRBJ2-6; possible D gene TRBD1, 6 bases. The germline V gene has CDR1 MDHEN and CDR2 SYDVKM. V shed 6 bases and J shed 0 bases, with 15 bases lying between them. The CDR3 spans 17 residues. DNA for the CDR3: TGTGCCAGCAGACCCGGGACATCAGTCTCTGGGGCCAACGTCCTGACTTTC. As protein: CASRPGTSVSGANVLTF.

The CDR3 nucleotides are TGTGCCAGCAGCCCCCAGGGTATAGGCACTGGAAACACCATATATTTT. Translation gives CASSPQGIGTGNTIYF. The chain employs TRBV5-6 and TRBJ1-3; tentative D call: TRBD1 (5 bases). The CDR3 has 16 residues. V lost 4 bases to trimming and J lost 2 bases, with 16 bases between them. CDR1 and CDR2 (germline): SGHDT, YYEEEE.

This chain joins TRBV2 and TRBJ1-2; the match to TRBD1 covers 7 bases. V shed 6 bases, J shed 0 bases, and the junction held 10 bases outside the gene matches. Germline V CDR1 and CDR2: SNHLY, FYNNEI. This CDR3 is 16 amino acids long. CDR3: CASSETGTASNYGYTF. The CDR3 bases are TGTGCCAGCAGCGAGACCGGGACAGCCTCTAACTATGGCTACACCTTC.

CDR3 sequence reads: CASSVTGGSNQPQHF. CDR3 in DNA: TGTGCCAGCAGCGTGACAGGGGGATCCAATCAGCCCCAGCATTTT. J is TRBJ1-5 and V is TRBV9; the match to TRBD1 covers 9 bases. Germline V gives CDR1 SGDLS, CDR2 YYNGEE. The ends lost 2 bases at V and 3 bases at J; junction bases unmatched: 3. The CDR3 sequence is 15 residues long. Full variable domain (remainder filled in from reference TRBV9 and TRBJ1-5): DSGVTQTPKHLITATGQRVTLRCSPRSGDLSVYWYQQSLDQGLQFLIQYYNGEERAKGNILERFSAQQFPDLHSELNLSSLELGDSALYFCASSVTGGSNQPQHFGDGTRLSIL.

The chain has TRBV19 and TRBJ1-5; 7 nucleotides match TRBD1. There are 13 residues in the CDR3. Germline assignment: CDR1 LNHDA and CDR2 SQIVND (reference sequence). V was pared by 5 bases and J by 7 bases, with 5 bases of the junction left unmatched. The CDR3 sequence is CASSLQGWQPQHF. CDR3 coding DNA: TGTGCCAGTAGTTTACAGGGGTGGCAGCCCCAGCATTTT.

This clone occurred a few times. The chain is built from TRBV27 and TRBJ1-1; 8 nucleotides line up with TRBD1. Unmatched junction bases numbered 4, after V lost 6 bases and J lost 4 bases. In germline, CDR1 is MNHEY, CDR2 SMNVEV (reference sequence). The CDR3 is made up of 13 amino acids. CDR3 residues: CASSQGQGTEAFF. The CDR3 nucleotides are TGTGCCAGCAGCCAAGGACAGGGCACTGAAGCTTTCTTT.

The rearrangement joins TRBV4-2 to TRBJ1-2, with TRBD1 matching over 12 bases. Trimming cost V 1 base and J 7 bases; bases outside gene matches: 1. CDR3 length: 14 residues. CDR1 LGHNA and CDR2 YNFKEQ come from the germline V gene. CDR3 in amino acids: CASSQGGQGAGYTF. The CDR3 nucleotides read TGTGCCAGCAGCCAAGGGGGACAGGGGGCTGGCTACACCTTC.

This clone was seen a handful of times. The chain recombines TRBV7-3 with TRBJ2-2, with a possible D match to TRBD1 (6 bases). In germline, CDR1 is SGHTA, CDR2 FQGTGA. The V and J ends lost 3 bases and 6 bases respectively, with 8 bases between them. The CDR3 runs to 13 residues. The CDR3 nucleotides are TGTGCCAGCAGCTTCCAGGGGCCCGGGGAGCTGTTTTTT. It codes for CASSFQGPGELFF.

The genes are TRBV11-2 and TRBJ2-7; perhaps TRBD2 as D (6 bases). Germline loops: CDR1 SGHAT, CDR2 FQNNGV. The CDR3 loop spans 14 amino acids. V lost 4 bases and J 2 bases, leaving 12 bases between the germline ends. The CDR3 coding sequence is TGTGCCAGCAGCTCTGCCGGAGGGCCCTACGAGCAGTACTTC. Amino acid sequence: CASSSAGGPYEQYF. The full variable domain, completed using reference TRBV11-2 and TRBJ2-7, is EAGVAQSPRYKIIEKRQSVAFWCNPISGHATLYWYQQILGQGPKLLIQFQNNGVVDDSQLPKDRFSAERLKGVDSTLKIQPAKLEDSAVYLCASSSAGGPYEQYFGPGTRLTVT.

The rearrangement links TRBV6-5 to TRBJ1-1, with a weak D call TRBD1 (5 bases). The length of the CDR3 is 13 residues. V was clipped by 8 bases and J by 0 bases, with 10 bases between them. Germline lookup yields CDR1 MNHEY and CDR2 SVGAGI. CDR3 in amino acids: CASRWGVNTEAFF. DNA for the CDR3: TGTGCCAGCCGATGGGGGGTGAACACTGAAGCTTTCTTT.

The chain recombines TRBV28 with TRBJ1-3; possibly TRBD1 for D (5 bases). The germline V and J ends were trimmed by 6 bases and 5 bases, with 11 bases remaining between them. Germline CDR1 is MDHEN and CDR2 is SYDVKM. The CDR3 is made up of 13 amino acids. The CDR3 DNA reads as TGTGCCAGCAGGAAGACAGTGAGAAACACCATATATTTT. It specifies CASRKTVRNTIYF.

The rearrangement joins TRBV7-3 to TRBJ2-3; TRBD1 aligns across 10 bases. After removal of 0 bases from V and 6 bases from J, the junction contained 3 bases not matched to a gene. The CDR3 is 15 residues long. Germline lookup yields CDR1 SGHTA and CDR2 FQGTGA. CDR3 in amino acids: CASSLTRTGGDTQYF. For the CDR3, the DNA is TGTGCCAGCAGCTTAACACGGACAGGGGGGGATACGCAGTATTTT.

The chain links TRBV7-9 to TRBJ2-7, with TRBD2 identical over 10 bases. CDR3 length: 14 amino acids. V shed 5 bases, J shed 4 bases, and the junction held 5 bases outside the gene matches. From germline, CDR1 is SEHNR and CDR2 FQNEAQ (reference sequence). CDR3 in amino acids: CASSPMGLAYEQYF. CDR3 DNA sequence: TGTGCCAGCAGCCCAATGGGACTAGCGTACGAGCAGTACTTC.

The chain links TRBV21-1 to TRBJ1-1; whether TRBD1, the table's D call, matches the DNA was not checked. TRBV21-1 counts as a pseudogene. The CDR3 has 11 residues. CDR3 sequence (DNA): TGTGCCAACAAGAAGAACACTGAAGCTTTCTTT. This codes for CANKKNTEAFF.

This clone occurred once. The chain has TRBV11-2 and TRBJ2-1; TRBD1 matches at 8 bases. The germline V gene encodes CDR1 SGHAT and CDR2 FQNNGV. Trimming at V came to 1 base and at J to 7 bases, leaving 9 bases not matched to a gene. The CDR3 runs to 16 residues. The CDR3 coding sequence is TGTGCCAGCAGCTTAGGGTTCAGGGGGCTTCGGAATGAGCAGTTCTTC. Amino acid sequence: CASSLGFRGLRNEQFF.

The rearrangement links TRBV2 to TRBJ2-1; TRBD2 matches 8 bases. Germline lookup yields CDR1 SNHLY and CDR2 FYNNEI. The J segment lost 7 bases and the V segment lost 11 bases, leaving 13 bases of the junction unmatched. The CDR3 runs 14 residues. CDR3 DNA: TGTGCCGGCTCCGGGGGGGTATTCGGGAATGAGCAGTTCTTC. It specifies CAGSGGVFGNEQFF.